This TCR beta chain was documented in a study of CXCR3-negative and CXCR3-positive naive CD8 T cells (dated 2019 in TCRdb). About the study as a whole: In total, 130 million to 150 million TRB reads were obtained, corresponding to roughly 1.5 +/- 0.3 million reads per library. The diversity and physicochemical repertoire analyses included some 11 donors pooled from two independent experiments. For the TRBV-TRBJ cluster analysis, the naive subsets came from 5 or 6 donors, while the memory cells came from 3 donors. Summary of the overall study and its limitations: Within the same donor, TRBV-TRBJ usage looked similar between naive CXCR3-negative and CXCR3-positive cells, but memory cells had distinct patterns. Compared with CXCR3-negative naive cells, CXCR3-positive naive cells had TRB CDR3s with higher hydrophobicity (lower Kidera factor 4), lower energy, and higher strength and volume indices. Freshly isolated PBMCs were used for most assays because CXCR3 expression went down partially after cryopreservation. Because surface CD5, which has been linked to self-reactivity in mice, was comparable between naive subsets, TCR interaction strength was also inferred from TRB CDR3 physicochemical properties. Repertoire diversity was comparably high in both naive subsets but much lower in memory CD8+ T cells.

As for this clonotype: Its specific antigen is unknown.

Sequencing was performed on a NextSeq 550. The Human TCR Profiling Kit (MiLaboratory) was used to make UMI-labeled 5' RACE TRB cDNA libraries. The full amount of extracted RNA was used for cDNA synthesis, and the full amount of resulting cDNA was used for PCR amplification. Libraries were prepared in parallel using an identical number of PCR cycles. Processing in the source paper ran as follows. MIGEC and MiXCR extracted about 57,000 +/- 9,900 unique UMI-labeled TRB cDNA molecules per library, requiring at least two reads per UMI. On average, each library contained approximately 40,000 +/- 10,000 functional in-frame TRB CDR3 nucleotide clonotypes without stop codons. After each sample was downsampled to 5000 UMI-labeled TRB molecules, VDJtools was used to calculate diversity metrics such as normalized Shannon-Wiener and Chao1. For the central five CDR3 residues, VDJtools calculated physicochemical properties weighted by clonotype size, namely interaction energy, strength, volume and Kidera factor 4. TCRdb reprocessed the reads and lists each CDR3 protein sequence as a single entry, with no DNA. The V and J calls reflect TCRdb's pipeline rather than the authors' work. The table of this sample itemizes 85,000 to 90,000 distinct CDR3 sequences. The top ten clones comprise 0.82% of the sample.

Each CD8+ T cell subset was flow-sorted in triplicate, and some 310,000 cells per subset were placed directly into RLT lysis buffer. To exclude memory contaminants, naive CD8+ T cells were stringently defined as CD45RO-CCR7+CD27+CD95-. Peripheral blood mononuclear cells were isolated from buffy coats using standard density gradient centrifugation. A FACSAria III was used to flow-sort naive CXCR3-negative and CXCR3-positive CD8+ T cells. An RNeasy Mini Kit was used to extract total RNA from the sorted cells. The CDR3 goes from the cysteine to the phenylalanine over 17 residues. No DNA was logged. The sequenced sample consisted of naive CXCR3+ CD8+ T cells from blood. Sample cell subset or site, as interpreted from the label and publication: CD45RO-CCR7+CD27+CD95- naive CD8+ T cells expressing CXCR3 (TNR3+). The receptor was derived from a human donor in good health. Some clones in this sample may be carry-over from other donors' samples. In this chain, TRBV21-1 is recombined with TRBJ2-7; TCRdb picks TRBD1, but there is no DNA to check that call. TRBV21-1 is labeled a pseudogene. This receptor carries the CDR3 CASSLKGLGQGSYEQYF.